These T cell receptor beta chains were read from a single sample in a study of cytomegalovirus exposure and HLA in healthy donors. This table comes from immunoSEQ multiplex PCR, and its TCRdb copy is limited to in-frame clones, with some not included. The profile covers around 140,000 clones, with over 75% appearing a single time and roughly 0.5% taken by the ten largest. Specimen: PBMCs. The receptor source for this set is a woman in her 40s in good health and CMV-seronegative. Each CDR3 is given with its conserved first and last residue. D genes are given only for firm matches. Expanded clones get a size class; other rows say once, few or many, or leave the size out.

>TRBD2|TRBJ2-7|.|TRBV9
CASSVASGGSSYEQYF
TGTGCCAGCAGCGTAGCGTCTGGCGGGAGCTCCTACGAGCAGTACTTC
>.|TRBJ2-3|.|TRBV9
CAPLCGRGDTQYF
TGTGCCCCCCTGTGCGGCCGAGGCGATACGCAGTATTTT
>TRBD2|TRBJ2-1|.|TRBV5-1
CASSLGTSDNEQFF
TGCGCCAGCAGCTTGGGGACTAGCGACAATGAGCAGTTCTTC
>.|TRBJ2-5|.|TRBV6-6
CASSAPGRGGETQYF
TGTGCCAGCAGTGCACCGGGTCGGGGAGGAGAGACCCAGTACTTC
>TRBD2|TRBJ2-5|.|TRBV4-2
CASSQASGNSETQYF
TGTGCCAGCAGCCAAGCCAGCGGGAATTCGGAGACCCAGTACTTC
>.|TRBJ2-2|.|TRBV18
CASSPLGQSTGELFF
TGTGCCAGCTCACCATTAGGACAGTCCACCGGGGAGCTGTTTTTT
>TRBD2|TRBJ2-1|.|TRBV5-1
CASSPRGGGLAGANEQFF
TGCGCCAGCAGCCCCAGGGGGGGAGGACTAGCGGGGGCCAATGAGCAGTTCTTC
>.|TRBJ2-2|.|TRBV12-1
CASRNRQGADTGELFF
TGTGCCAGCAGAAACCGACAGGGGGCCGACACCGGGGAGCTGTTTTTT
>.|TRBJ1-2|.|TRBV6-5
CASSPTPRYGYTF
TGTGCCAGCAGCCCGACGCCTAGGTATGGCTACACCTTC
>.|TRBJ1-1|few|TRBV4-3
CASRPRGPLRNTEAFF
TGCGCCAGCAGACCCAGGGGTCCCTTACGAAACACTGAAGCTTTCTTT
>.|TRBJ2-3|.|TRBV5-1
CASSEGDLTDTQYF
TGCGCCAGCAGCGAGGGAGATTTGACAGATACGCAGTATTTT
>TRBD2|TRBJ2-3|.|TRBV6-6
CASSQTSGPTDTQYF
TGTGCCAGCAGTCAGACTAGCGGGCCCACAGATACGCAGTATTTT
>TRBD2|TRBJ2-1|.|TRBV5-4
CASSLAAGAYNEQFF
TGTGCCAGCAGCCTCGCAGCGGGAGCATACAATGAGCAGTTCTTC
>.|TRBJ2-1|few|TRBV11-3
CASSSFWGRVGYNEQFF
TGTGCCAGCAGCTCCTTTTGGGGCAGGGTGGGCTACAATGAGCAGTTCTTC
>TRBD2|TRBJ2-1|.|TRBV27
CASNLAGTSVRNEQFF
TGTGCCAGCAACTTAGCCGGGACTAGCGTGCGCAATGAGCAGTTCTTC
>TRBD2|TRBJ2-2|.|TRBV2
CASSASGRAAGELFF
TGTGCCAGCAGTGCTAGCGGGAGGGCCGCCGGGGAGCTGTTTTTT
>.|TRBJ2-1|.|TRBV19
CASSILAGPRAYNEQFF
TGTGCCAGTAGTATTCTAGCCGGCCCGCGGGCATACAATGAGCAGTTCTTC
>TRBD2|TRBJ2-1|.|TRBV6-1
CASESQRGTYNEQFF
TGTGCCAGCGAGTCCCAGCGGGGTACCTACAATGAGCAGTTCTTC
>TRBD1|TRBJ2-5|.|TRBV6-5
CASSYQGARETQYF
TGTGCCAGCAGTTACCAGGGGGCCCGGGAGACCCAGTACTTC
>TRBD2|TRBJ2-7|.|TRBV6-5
CASNSGTSGRGEQYF
TGTGCCAGCAATTCCGGGACTAGCGGGAGGGGCGAGCAGTACTTC
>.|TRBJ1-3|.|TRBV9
CASSPGTPGNTIYF
TGTGCCAGCAGCCCCGGGACACCTGGAAACACCATATATTTT
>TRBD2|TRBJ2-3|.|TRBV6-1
CATPSGGGSDTQYF
TGTGCCACCCCTTCGGGAGGGGGGTCAGATACGCAGTATTTT
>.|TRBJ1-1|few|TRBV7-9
CSSSPRGGNTEAFF
TGTTCCAGCAGCCCCAGGGGTGGAAACACTGAAGCTTTCTTT
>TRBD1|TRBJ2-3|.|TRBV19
CASSTGTGHTDTQYF
TGTGCCAGTAGTACAGGGACAGGGCACACAGATACGCAGTATTTT
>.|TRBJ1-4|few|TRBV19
CASSSDWEKLFF
TGTGCCAGTAGTAGTGACTGGGAAAAACTGTTTTTT
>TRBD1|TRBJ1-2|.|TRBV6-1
CASSELGGGQAIYGYTF
TGTGCCAGCAGTGAGTTGGGCGGGGGACAGGCCATTTACGGCTACACCTTC
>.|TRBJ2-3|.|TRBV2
CASSEWQGTDTQYF
TGTGCCAGCAGTGAATGGCAGGGCACAGATACGCAGTATTTT
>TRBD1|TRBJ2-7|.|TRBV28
CASRRQGGYEQYF
TGTGCCAGCCGACGACAGGGTGGGTACGAGCAGTACTTC
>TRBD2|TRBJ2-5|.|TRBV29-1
CSVDGGSGGYGRAQYF
TGCAGCGTTGATGGGGGTTCTGGGGGCTACGGGAGGGCCCAGTACTTC
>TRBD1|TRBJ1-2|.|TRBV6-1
CASSRRDRGHGYTF
TGTGCCAGCAGCCGAAGGGACAGGGGACATGGCTACACCTTC
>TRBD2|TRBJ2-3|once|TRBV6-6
CASSGTSGSSNTQYF
TGTGCCAGCAGCGGGACTAGCGGGAGTTCAAATACGCAGTATTTT
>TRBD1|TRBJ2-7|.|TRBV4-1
CASSQGQYYEQYF
TGCGCCAGCAGCCAGGGACAGTACTACGAGCAGTACTTC
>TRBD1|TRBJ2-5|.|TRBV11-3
CASSSGRGLETQYF
TGTGCCAGCAGCTCTGGAAGGGGGCTGGAGACCCAGTACTTC
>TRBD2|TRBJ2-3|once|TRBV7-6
CASMGLAGGTDTQYF
TGTGCCAGCATGGGTCTAGCGGGCGGCACAGATACGCAGTATTTT
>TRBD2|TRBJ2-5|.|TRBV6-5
CASRSGRRETQYF
TGTGCCAGCAGGAGCGGGAGAAGGGAGACCCAGTACTTC
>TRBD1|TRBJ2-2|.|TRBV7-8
CASSSQGAFNGELFF
TGTGCCAGCAGCTCACAGGGGGCGTTCAACGGGGAGCTGTTTTTT
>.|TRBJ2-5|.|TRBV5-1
CASSWAPGVETQYF
TGCGCCAGCAGTTGGGCCCCAGGGGTAGAGACCCAGTACTTC
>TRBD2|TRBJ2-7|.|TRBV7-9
CSSSSLTSGRHEQYF
TGTTCCAGCAGCTCGTTGACTAGCGGGAGGCACGAGCAGTACTTC
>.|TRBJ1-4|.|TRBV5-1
CASSPPSTNEKLFF
TGCGCCAGCAGCCCCCCCTCTACTAATGAAAAACTGTTTTTT
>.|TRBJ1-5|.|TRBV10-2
CASSKRTDNQPQHF
TGCGCCAGCAGCAAAAGGACAGACAATCAGCCCCAGCATTTT
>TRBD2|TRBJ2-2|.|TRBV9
CASSVHLAGGAGELFF
TGTGCCAGCAGCGTCCATCTAGCGGGAGGAGCCGGGGAGCTGTTTTTT
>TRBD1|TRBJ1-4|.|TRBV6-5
CASSYSTGAYEKLFF
TGTGCCAGCAGCTACTCGACAGGGGCGTATGAAAAACTGTTTTTT
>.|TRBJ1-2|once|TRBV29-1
CSVELGGSTNYGYTF
TGCAGCGTTGAGCTTGGGGGCAGTACTAACTATGGCTACACCTTC
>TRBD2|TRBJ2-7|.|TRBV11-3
CASSPSISGGLAGISREQYF
TGTGCCAGCAGCCCCTCCATCTCTGGGGGACTAGCGGGAATCTCGAGGGAGCAGTACTTC
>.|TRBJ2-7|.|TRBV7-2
CASSLFLAPYEQYF
TGTGCCAGCAGCTTATTCCTGGCCCCCTACGAGCAGTACTTC
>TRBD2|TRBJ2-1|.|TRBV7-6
CASSLRLAGDSYNEQFF
TGTGCCAGCAGCCTCCGACTAGCGGGAGACTCCTACAATGAGCAGTTCTTC
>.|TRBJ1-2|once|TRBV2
CASSGRRVAKLYGYTF
TGTGCCAGCAGTGGTCGCCGGGTCGCCAAACTTTATGGCTACACCTTC
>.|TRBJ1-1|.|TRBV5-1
CASKNQGGTEAFF
TGCGCCAGCAAGAACCAGGGAGGCACTGAAGCTTTCTTT
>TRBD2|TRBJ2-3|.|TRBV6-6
CASNKLAGGTGDTQYF
TGTGCCAGCAATAAATTAGCGGGAGGAACCGGAGATACGCAGTATTTT
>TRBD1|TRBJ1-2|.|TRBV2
CAFPVQGRYGYTF
TGTGCCTTCCCCGTACAGGGGAGATATGGCTACACCTTC
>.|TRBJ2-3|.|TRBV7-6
CASSLLGATDTQYF
TGTGCCAGCAGCTTGCTTGGGGCCACAGATACGCAGTATTTT
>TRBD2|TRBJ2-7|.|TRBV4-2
CASSLGRGSDEQYF
TGTGCCAGCAGCCTGGGGCGGGGGAGTGACGAGCAGTACTTC
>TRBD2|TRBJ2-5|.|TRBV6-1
CASSGLAGGKETQYF
TGTGCCAGCAGTGGACTAGCGGGAGGGAAGGAGACCCAGTACTTC
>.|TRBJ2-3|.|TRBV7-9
CASSLAPLDTDTQYF
TGTGCCAGCAGCTTAGCGCCACTAGACACAGATACGCAGTATTTT
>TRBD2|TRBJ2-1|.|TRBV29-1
CSVGGWREGSYNEQFF
TGCAGCGTTGGCGGTTGGCGGGAGGGATCCTACAATGAGCAGTTCTTC
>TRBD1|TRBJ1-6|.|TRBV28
CASSTPDREGSPLHF
TGTGCCAGCAGTACTCCGGACAGGGAGGGTTCACCCCTCCACTTT
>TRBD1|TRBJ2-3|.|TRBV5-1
CASSSLGTGLDTQYF
TGCGCCAGCAGCTCTCTTGGGACAGGCCTAGATACGCAGTATTTT